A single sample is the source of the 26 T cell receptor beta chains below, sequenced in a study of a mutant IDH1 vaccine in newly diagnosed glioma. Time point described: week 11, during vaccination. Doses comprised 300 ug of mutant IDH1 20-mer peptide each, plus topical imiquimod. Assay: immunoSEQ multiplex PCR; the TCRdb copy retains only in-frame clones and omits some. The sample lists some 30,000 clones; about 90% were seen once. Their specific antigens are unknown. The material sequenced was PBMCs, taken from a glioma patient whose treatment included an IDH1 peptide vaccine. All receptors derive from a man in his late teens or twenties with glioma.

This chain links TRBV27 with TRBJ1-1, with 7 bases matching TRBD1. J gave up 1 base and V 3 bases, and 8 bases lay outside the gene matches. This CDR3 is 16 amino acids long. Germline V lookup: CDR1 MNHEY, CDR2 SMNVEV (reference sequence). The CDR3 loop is CASSFLNTGANTEAFF. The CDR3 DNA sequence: TGTGCCAGCAGTTTCCTAAATACAGGGGCGAACACTGAAGCTTTCTTT.

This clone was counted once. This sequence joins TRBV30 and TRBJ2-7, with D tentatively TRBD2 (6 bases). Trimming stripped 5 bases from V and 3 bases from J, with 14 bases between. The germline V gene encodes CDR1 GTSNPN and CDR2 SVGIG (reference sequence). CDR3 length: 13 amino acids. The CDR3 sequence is CAWARGGNYEQYF. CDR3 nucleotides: TGTGCCTGGGCCCGAGGAGGGAACTACGAGCAGTACTTC.

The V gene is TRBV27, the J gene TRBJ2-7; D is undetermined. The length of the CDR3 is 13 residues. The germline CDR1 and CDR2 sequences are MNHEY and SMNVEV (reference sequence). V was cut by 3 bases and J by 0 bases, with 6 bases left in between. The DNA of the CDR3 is TGTGCCAGCAGTTTCGGAGCCTCCTACGAGCAGTACTTC. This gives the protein CASSFGASYEQYF.

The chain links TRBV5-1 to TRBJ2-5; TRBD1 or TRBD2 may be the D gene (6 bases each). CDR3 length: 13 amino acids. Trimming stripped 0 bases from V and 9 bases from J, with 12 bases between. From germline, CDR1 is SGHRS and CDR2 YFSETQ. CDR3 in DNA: TGCGCCAGCAGCTTGGAGGCAAGGGGGGCCCAGTACTTC. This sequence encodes CASSLEARGAQYF.

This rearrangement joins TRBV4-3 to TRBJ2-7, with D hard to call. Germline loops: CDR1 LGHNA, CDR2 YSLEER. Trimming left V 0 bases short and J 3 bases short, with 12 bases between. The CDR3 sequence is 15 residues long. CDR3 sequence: CASSQDLEPVYEQYF. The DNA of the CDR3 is TGCGCCAGCAGCCAAGACCTCGAGCCTGTCTACGAGCAGTACTTC.

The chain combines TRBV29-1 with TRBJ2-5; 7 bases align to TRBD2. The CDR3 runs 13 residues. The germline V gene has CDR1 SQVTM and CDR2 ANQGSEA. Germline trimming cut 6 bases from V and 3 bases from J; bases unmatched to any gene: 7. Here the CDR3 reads CSVGGTFKETQYF. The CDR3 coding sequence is TGCAGCGTGGGGGGGACTTTTAAAGAGACCCAGTACTTC.

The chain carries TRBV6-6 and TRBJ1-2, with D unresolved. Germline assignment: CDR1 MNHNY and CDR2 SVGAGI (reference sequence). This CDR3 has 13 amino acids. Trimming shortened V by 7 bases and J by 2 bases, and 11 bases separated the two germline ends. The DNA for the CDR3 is TGTGCCAGCACCCCCCGGCCGAACTATGGCTACACCTTC. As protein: CASTPRPNYGYTF.

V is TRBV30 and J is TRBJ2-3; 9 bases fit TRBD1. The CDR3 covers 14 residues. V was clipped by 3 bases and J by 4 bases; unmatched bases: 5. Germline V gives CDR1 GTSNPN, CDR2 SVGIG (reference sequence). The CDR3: CAWREDRGPDTQYF. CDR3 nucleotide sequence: TGTGCCTGGAGGGAGGACAGGGGACCAGATACGCAGTATTTT.

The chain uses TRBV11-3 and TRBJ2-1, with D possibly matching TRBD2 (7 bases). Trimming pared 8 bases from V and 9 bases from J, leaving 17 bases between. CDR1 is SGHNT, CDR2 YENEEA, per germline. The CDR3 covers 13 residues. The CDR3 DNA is TGTGCCAGCGGGGGGGGCTGGGGGAGTGAGCAGTTCTTC. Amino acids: CASGGGWGSEQFF.

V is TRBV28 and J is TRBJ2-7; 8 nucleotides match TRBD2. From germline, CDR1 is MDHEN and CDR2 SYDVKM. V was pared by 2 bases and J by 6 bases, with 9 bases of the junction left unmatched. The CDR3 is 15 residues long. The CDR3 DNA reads TGTGCCAGCAGTTTAACCGGGAGGGCCTTAGGCGAGCAGTACTTC. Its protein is CASSLTGRALGEQYF. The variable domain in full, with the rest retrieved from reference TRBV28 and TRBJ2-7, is DVKVTQSSRYLVKRTGEKVFLECVQDMDHENMFWYRQDPGLGLRLIYFSYDVKMKEKGDIPEGYSVSREKKERFSLILESASTNQTSMYLCASSLTGRALGEQYFGPGTRLTVT.

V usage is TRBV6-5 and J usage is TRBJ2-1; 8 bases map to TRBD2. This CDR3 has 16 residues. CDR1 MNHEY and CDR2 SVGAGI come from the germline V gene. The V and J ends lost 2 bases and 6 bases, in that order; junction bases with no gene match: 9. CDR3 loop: CASSYGLGGRTNEQFF. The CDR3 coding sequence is TGTGCCAGCAGTTACGGGTTGGGCGGGAGGACCAATGAGCAGTTCTTC.

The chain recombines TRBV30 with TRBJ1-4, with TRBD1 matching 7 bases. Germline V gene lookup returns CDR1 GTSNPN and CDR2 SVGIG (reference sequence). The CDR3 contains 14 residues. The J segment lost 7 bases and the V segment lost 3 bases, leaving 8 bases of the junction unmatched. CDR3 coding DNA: TGTGCCTGGAGCCAGACAGGGTTGCGTGAAAAACTGTTTTTT. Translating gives CAWSQTGLREKLFF. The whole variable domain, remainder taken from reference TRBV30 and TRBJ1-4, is SQTIHQWPATLVQPVGSPLSLECTVEGTSNPNLYWYRQAAGRGLQLLFYSVGIGQISSEVPQNLSASRPQDRQFILSSKKLLLSDSGFYLCAWSQTGLREKLFFGSGTQLSVL.

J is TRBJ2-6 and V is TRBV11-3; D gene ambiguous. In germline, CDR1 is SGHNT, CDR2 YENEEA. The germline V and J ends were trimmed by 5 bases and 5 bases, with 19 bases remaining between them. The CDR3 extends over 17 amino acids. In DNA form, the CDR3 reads TGTGCCAGCAGCCAGTGGAGTCGACAAAGTCGGGCCAACGTCCTGACTTTC. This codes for CASSQWSRQSRANVLTF.

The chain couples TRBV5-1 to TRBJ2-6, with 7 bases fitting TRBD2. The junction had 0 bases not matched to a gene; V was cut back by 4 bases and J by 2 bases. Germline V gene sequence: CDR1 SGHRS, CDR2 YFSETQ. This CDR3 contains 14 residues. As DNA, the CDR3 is TGCGCCAGCAGCGGGGGGGCTGGGGCCAACGTCCTGACTTTC. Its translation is CASSGGAGANVLTF.

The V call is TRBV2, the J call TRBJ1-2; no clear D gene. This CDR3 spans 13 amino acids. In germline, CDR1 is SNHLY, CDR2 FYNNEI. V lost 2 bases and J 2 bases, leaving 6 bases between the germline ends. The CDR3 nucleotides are TGTGCCAGCAGTGAATCGGGGAACTATGGCTACACCTTC. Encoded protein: CASSESGNYGYTF.

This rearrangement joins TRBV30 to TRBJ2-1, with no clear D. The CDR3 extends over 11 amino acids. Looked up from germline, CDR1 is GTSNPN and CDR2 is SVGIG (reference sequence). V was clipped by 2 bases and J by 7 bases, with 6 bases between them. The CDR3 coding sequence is TGTGCCTGGAGTAGAGATAATGAGCAGTTCTTC. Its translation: CAWSRDNEQFF.

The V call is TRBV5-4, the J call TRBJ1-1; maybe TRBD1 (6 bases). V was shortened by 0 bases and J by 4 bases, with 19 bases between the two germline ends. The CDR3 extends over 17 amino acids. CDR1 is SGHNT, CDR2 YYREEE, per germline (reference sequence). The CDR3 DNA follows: TGTGCCAGCAGCTTGGGGGGAAAACAGGGAAAGAGCACTGAAGCTTTCTTT. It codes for CASSLGGKQGKSTEAFF. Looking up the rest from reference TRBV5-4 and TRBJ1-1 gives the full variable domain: ETGVTQSPTHLIKTRGQQVTLRCSSQSGHNTVSWYQQALGQGPQFIFQYYREEENGRGNFPPRFSGLQFPNYSSELNVNALELDDSALYLCASSLGGKQGKSTEAFFGQGTRLTVV.

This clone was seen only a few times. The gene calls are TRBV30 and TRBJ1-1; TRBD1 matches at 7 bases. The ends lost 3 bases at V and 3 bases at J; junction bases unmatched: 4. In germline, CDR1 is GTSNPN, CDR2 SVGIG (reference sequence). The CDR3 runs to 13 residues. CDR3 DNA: TGTGCCTGGAGACGACAGGGTGACACTGAAGCTTTCTTT. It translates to CAWRRQGDTEAFF.

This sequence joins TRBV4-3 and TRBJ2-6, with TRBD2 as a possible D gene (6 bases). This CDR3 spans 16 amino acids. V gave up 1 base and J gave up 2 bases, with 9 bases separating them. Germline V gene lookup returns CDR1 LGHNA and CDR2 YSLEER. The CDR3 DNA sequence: TGCGCCAGCAGCCAAGGACCGGGAGCTGGGGCCAACGTCCTGACTTTC. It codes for CASSQGPGAGANVLTF.

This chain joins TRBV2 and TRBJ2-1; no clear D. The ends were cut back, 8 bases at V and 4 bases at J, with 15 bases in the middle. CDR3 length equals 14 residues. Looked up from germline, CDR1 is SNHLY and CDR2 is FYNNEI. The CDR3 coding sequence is TGTGCCAGCTTCCCCGGGCCGCCTTACAATGAGCAGTTCTTC. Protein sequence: CASFPGPPYNEQFF.

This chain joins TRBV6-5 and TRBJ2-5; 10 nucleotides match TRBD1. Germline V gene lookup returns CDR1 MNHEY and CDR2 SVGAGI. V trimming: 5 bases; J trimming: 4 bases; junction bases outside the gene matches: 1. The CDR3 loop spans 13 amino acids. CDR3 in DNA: TGTGCCAGCAGTAGACAGGGGGCAGAGACCCAGTACTTC. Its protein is CASSRQGAETQYF.

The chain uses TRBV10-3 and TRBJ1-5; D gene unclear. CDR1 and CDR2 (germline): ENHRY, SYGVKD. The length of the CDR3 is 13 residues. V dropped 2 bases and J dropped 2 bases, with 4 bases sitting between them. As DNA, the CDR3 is TGTGCCATCAGTGAGACTGGCAATCAGCCCCAGCATTTT. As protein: CAISETGNQPQHF.

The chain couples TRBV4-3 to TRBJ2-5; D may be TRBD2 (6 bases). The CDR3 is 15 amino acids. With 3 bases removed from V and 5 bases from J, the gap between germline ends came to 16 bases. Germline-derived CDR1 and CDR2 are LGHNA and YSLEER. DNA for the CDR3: TGCGCCAGCAGCCAGGCCGGGGGTCCGCGGGAGACCCAGTACTTC. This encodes CASSQAGGPRETQYF.

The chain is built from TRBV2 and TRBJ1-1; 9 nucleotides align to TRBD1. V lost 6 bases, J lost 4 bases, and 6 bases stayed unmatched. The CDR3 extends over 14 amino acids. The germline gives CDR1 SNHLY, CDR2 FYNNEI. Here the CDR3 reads CASRKQGAVTEAFF. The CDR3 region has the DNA TGTGCCAGCAGGAAACAGGGGGCTGTCACTGAAGCTTTCTTT. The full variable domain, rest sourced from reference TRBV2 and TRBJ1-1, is EPEVTQTPSHQVTQMGQEVILRCVPISNHLYFYWYRQILGQKVEFLVSFYNNEISEKSEIFDDQFSVERPDGSNFTLKIRSTKLEDSAMYFCASRKQGAVTEAFFGQGTRLTVV.

The DNA for the CDR3 is TGTGCCAGCAGCCAGGGCGCAGGCCTAGGATTTTTCTCCTACGAGCAGTACTTC. Translation gives CASSQGAGLGFFSYEQYF. This rearrangement joins TRBV28 to TRBJ2-7, with D perhaps TRBD1 (5 bases). The length of the CDR3 is 18 residues. The ends were cut back, 6 bases at V and 0 bases at J, with 24 bases in the middle. Germline V gene lookup returns CDR1 MDHEN and CDR2 SYDVKM.

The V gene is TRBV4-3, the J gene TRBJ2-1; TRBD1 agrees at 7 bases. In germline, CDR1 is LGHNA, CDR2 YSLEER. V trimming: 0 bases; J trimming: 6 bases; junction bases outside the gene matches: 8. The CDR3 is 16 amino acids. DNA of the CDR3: TGCGCCAGCAGCCAAGAGGATGGGGCAGGGGGCAATGAGCAGTTCTTC. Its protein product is CASSQEDGAGGNEQFF.